This T cell receptor (beta chain) was found in a study of cytomegalovirus exposure and HLA in healthy donors. Notes on the study in general: According to reports, the classifier identified cytomegalovirus status with high specificity and sensitivity.

This clone was detected a few times. Antigen specificity is unknown. Use of 60 Vbeta and 13 Jbeta primers characterized the PCR. Data came from immunoSEQ multiplex PCR; TCRdb stores just in-frame clones and leaves some out. There are approximately 190,000 clones in the sample; around 78% occur only once, and about 14% lies in the top ten. Germline CDR1 is GTSNPN and CDR2 is SVGIG (reference sequence). The germline V and J ends were trimmed by 3 bases and 6 bases, with 17 bases remaining between them. CDR3 length: 15 residues. The chain is built from TRBV30 and TRBJ2-2, with D perhaps TRBD1 (5 bases). Sample: PBMCs. The sequence came from a woman between 25 and 40 years old in good health and CMV-seropositive. The CDR3 bases are TGTGCCTGGAGCAGGGCCTTCTGGTCGTCCGGGGAGCTGTTTTTT. The encoded protein is CAWSRAFWSSGELFF. Complete variable domain (other parts from reference TRBV30 and TRBJ2-2): SQTIHQWPATLVQPVGSPLSLECTVEGTSNPNLYWYRQAAGRGLQLLFYSVGIGQISSEVPQNLSASRPQDRQFILSSKKLLLSDSGFYLCAWSRAFWSSGELFFGEGSRLTVL.